The TCR beta chain described here comes from a study of identical twins. Study-wide results and limits: Analyses of zero insertions could be partly confounded by invariant MAIT and iNKT cells.

In TCRdb, the 5' RACE reads were re-called with MiXCR into one record per CDR3 protein. The data contain 1.5 million to 2 million distinct CDR3 sequences, 32% of them seen just once; the ten biggest clones take up 0.25% to 0.3%. This clonotype was counted only a few times. Its matching antigen is unknown. J was trimmed by 2 bases and V by 3 bases; bases with no gene match: 5. CDR1 is SGHRS, CDR2 YFSETQ, per germline. The CDR3 runs to 15 residues. The chain has TRBV5-1 and TRBJ2-7, with 10 bases aligning to TRBD2. This sequence originates from a newborn girl in good health. Sequences were obtained from cord blood. The CDR3 loop is CASSYWTSGAYEQYF. In DNA form, the CDR3 reads TGCGCCAGCAGCTACTGGACTAGCGGCGCCTACGAGCAGTACTTC.